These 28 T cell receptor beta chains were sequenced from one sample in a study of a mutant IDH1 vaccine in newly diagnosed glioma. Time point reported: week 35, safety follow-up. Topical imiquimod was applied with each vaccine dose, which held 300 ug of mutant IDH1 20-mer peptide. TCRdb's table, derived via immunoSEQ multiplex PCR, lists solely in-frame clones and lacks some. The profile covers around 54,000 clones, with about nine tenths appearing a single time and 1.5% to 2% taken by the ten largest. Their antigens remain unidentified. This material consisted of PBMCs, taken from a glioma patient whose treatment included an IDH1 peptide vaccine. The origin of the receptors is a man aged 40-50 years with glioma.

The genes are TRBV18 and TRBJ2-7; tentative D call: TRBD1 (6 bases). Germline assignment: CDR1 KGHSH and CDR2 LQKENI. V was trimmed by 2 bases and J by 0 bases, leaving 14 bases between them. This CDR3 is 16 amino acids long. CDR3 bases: TGTGCCAGCTCACCAGGCCCGGGACATTTCTCCTACGAGCAGTACTTC. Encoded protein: CASSPGPGHFSYEQYF.

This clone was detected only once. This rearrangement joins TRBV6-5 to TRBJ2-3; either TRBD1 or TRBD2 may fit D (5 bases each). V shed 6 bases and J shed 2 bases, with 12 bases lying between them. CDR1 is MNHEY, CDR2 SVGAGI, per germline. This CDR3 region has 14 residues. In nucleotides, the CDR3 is TGTGCCAGCAGGGAACCGGGGCACACAGATACGCAGTATTTT. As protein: CASREPGHTDTQYF.

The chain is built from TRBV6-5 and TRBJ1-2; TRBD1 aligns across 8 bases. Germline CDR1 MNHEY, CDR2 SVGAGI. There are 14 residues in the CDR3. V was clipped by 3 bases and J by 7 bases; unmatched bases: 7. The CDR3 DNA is TGTGCCAGCAGTTATATCGGACAGGGATTTGGCTACACCTTC. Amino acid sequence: CASSYIGQGFGYTF.

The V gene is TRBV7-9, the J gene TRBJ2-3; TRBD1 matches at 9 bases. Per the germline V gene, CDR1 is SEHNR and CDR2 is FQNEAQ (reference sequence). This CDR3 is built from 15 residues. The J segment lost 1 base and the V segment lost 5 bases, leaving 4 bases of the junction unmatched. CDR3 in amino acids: CASSPRTGGTDTQYF. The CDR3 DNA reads TGTGCCAGCAGCCCGCGGACAGGGGGCACAGATACGCAGTATTTT.

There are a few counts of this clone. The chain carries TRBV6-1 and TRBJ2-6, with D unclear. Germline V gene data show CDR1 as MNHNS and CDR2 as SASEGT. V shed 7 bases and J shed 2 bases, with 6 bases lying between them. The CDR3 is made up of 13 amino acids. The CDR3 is CASNPPGANVLTF. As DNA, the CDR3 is TGTGCCAGCAACCCCCCTGGGGCCAACGTCCTGACTTTC.

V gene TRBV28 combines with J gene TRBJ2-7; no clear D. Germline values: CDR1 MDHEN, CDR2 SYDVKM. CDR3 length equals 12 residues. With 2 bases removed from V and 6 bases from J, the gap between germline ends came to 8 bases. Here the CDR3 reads CASSLRVGEQYF. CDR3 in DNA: TGTGCCAGCAGTTTACGGGTCGGCGAGCAGTACTTC.

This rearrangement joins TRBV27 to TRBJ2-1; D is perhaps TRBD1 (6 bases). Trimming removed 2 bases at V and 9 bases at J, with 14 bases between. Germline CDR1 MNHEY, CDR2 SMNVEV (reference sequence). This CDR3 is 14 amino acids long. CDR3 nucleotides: TGTGCCAGCAGTTTAAGCCCCACAGGGTTTGAGCAGTTCTTC. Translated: CASSLSPTGFEQFF.

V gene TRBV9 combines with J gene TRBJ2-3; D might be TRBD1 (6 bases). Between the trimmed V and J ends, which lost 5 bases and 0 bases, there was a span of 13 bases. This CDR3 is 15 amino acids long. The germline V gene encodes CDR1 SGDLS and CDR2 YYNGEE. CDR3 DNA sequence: TGTGCCAGCAGTCGAAGACAGGAGAGCACAGATACGCAGTATTTT. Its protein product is CASSRRQESTDTQYF.

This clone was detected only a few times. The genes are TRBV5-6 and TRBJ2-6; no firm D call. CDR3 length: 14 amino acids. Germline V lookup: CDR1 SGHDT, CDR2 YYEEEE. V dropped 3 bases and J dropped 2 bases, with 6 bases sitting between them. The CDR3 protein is CASSWTTGANVLTF. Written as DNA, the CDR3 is TGTGCCAGCAGCTGGACGACTGGGGCCAACGTCCTGACTTTC.

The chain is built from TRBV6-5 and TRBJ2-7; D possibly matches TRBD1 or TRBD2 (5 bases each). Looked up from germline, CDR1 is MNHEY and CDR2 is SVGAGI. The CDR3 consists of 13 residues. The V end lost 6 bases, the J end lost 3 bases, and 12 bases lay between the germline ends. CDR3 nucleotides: TGTGCCAGCAGCCCGGGACGGCACTACGAGCAGTACTTC. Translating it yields CASSPGRHYEQYF.

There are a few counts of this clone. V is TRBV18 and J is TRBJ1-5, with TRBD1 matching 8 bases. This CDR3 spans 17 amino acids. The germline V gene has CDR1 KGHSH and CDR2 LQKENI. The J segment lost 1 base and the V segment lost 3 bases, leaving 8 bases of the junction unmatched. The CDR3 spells CASSPRQGRESNQPQHF. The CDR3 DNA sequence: TGTGCCAGCTCACCCAGACAGGGGCGGGAGAGCAATCAGCCCCAGCATTTT.

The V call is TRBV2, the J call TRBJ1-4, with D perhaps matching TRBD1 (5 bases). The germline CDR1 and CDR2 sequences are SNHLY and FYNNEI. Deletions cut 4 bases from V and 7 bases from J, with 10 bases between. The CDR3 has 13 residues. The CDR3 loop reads CASSGQTPEKLFF. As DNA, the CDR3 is TGTGCCAGCAGTGGACAGACACCTGAAAAACTGTTTTTT.

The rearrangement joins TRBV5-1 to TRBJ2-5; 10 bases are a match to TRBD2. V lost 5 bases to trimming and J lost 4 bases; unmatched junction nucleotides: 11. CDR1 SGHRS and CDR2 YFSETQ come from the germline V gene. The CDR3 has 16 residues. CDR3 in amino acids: CASRAEGTSVGETQYF. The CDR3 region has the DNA TGCGCCAGCAGGGCGGAGGGGACTAGCGTTGGAGAGACCCAGTACTTC.

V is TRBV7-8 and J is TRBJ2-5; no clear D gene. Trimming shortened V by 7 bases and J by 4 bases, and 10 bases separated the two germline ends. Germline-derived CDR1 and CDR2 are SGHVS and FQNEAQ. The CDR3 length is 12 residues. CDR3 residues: CASTRDRETQYF. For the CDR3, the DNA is TGTGCCAGCACCAGAGACCGAGAGACCCAGTACTTC.

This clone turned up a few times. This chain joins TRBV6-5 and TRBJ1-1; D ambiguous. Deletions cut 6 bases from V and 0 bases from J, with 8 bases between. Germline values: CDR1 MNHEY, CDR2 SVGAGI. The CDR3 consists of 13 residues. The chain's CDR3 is CASSPRMNTEAFF. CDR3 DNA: TGTGCCAGCAGCCCCCGAATGAACACTGAAGCTTTCTTT.

CDR3 region: CASSLASATGEQFF. In DNA, the CDR3 is TGTGCCAGCAGCTTAGCCTCGGCGACAGGAGAGCAGTTCTTC. This chain uses TRBV7-2 with TRBJ2-1; D is possibly TRBD1 (6 bases). V was cut by 0 bases and J by 10 bases, with 13 bases left in between. The CDR3 has 14 residues. The germline V gene has CDR1 SGHTA and CDR2 FQGNSA.

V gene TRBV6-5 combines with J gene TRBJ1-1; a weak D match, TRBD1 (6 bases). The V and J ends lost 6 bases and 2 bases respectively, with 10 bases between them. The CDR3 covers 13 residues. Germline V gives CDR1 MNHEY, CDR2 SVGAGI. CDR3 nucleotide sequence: TGTGCCAGCAGGGGACACACAAACACTGAAGCTTTCTTT. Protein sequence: CASRGHTNTEAFF.

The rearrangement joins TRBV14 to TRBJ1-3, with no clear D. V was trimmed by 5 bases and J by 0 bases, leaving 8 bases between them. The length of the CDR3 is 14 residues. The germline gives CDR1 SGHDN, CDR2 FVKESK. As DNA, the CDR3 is TGTGCCAGCAGCTTCCAGATCTCTGGAAACACCATATATTTT. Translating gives CASSFQISGNTIYF. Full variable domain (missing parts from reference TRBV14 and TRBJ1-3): EAGVTQFPSHSVIEKGQTVTLRCDPISGHDNLYWYRRVMGKEIKFLLHFVKESKQDESGMPNNRFLAERTGGTYSTLKVQPAELEDSGVYFCASSFQISGNTIYFGEGSWLTVV.

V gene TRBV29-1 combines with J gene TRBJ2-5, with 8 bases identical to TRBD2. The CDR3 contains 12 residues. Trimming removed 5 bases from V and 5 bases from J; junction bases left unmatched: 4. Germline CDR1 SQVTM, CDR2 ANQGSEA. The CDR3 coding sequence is TGCAGCGTTCAGGGACTAGTGGAGACCCAGTACTTC. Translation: CSVQGLVETQYF.

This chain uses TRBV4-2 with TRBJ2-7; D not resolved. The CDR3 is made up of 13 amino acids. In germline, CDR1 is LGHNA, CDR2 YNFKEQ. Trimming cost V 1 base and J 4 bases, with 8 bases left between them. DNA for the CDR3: TGTGCCAGCAGCCAAGCTGTCGTGTACGAGCAGTACTTC. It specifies CASSQAVVYEQYF.

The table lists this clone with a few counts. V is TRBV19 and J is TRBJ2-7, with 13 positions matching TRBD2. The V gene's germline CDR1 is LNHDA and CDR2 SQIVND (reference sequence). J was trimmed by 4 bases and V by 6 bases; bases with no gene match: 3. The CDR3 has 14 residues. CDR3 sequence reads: CASSWTSGSYEQYF. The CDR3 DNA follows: TGTGCCAGTAGCTGGACTAGCGGGAGTTACGAGCAGTACTTC.

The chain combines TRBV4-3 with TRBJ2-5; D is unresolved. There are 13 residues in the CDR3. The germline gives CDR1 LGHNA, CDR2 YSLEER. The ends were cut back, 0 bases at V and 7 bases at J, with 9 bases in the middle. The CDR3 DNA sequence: TGCGCCAGCAGCCAAGATTATTCCGGGACCCAGTACTTC. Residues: CASSQDYSGTQYF.

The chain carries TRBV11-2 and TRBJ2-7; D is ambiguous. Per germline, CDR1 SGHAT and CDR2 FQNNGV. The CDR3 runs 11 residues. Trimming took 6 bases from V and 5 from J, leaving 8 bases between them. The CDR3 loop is CASSHEHEQYF. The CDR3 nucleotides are TGTGCCAGCAGTCATGAGCACGAGCAGTACTTC.

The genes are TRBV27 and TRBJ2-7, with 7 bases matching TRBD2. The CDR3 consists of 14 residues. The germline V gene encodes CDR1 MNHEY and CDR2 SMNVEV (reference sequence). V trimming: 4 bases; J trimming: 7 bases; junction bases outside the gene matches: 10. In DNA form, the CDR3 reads TGTGCCAGCAGTTATTCCGCGGGGGATTGGGAGCAGTACTTC. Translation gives CASSYSAGDWEQYF.

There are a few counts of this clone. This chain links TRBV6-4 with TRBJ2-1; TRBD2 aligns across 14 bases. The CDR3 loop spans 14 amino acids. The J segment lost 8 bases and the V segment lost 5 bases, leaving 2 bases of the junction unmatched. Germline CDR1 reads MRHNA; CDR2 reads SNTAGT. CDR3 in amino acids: CASSRLAGGHEQFF. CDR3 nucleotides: TGTGCCAGCAGTCGACTAGCGGGAGGGCATGAGCAGTTCTTC.

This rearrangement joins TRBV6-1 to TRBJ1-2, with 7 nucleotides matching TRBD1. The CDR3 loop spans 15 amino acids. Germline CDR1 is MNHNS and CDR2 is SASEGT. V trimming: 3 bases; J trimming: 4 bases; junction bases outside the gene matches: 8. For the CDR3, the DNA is TGTGCCAGCAGTGATGGAGGGGGCGCGGGCTATGGCTACACCTTC. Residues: CASSDGGGAGYGYTF.

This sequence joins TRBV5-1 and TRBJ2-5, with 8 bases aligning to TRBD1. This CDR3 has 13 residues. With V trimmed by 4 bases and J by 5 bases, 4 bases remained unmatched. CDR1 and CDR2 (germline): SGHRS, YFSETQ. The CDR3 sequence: CASSIQGEETQYF. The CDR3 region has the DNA TGCGCCAGCAGCATACAGGGGGAGGAGACCCAGTACTTC.

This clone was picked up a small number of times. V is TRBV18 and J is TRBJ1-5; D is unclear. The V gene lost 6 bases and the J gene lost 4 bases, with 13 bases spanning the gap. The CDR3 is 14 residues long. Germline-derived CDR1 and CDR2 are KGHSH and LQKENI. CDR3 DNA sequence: TGTGCCAGCTCGCTCCAAGGGTGGAATCAGCCCCAGCATTTT. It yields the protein CASSLQGWNQPQHF.